Listed below are T cell receptor beta chains from one sample, sequenced in a study of blood T cell repertoires in COVID-19. Clones were read by immunoSEQ multiplex PCR, and TCRdb kept only the in-frame ones, dropping some. The data hold over 150,000 clones, with 85% to 90% observed a single time. The sequenced sample consisted of peripheral blood. These receptors were collected from a man aged 60-69 years with COVID-19, enrolled during active disease. Each CDR3 is given with its conserved first and last residue. Fields, in order: V gene, J gene, CDR3 protein.

V: TRBV6-2/TRBV6-3
J: TRBJ2-3
CDR3: CASSYVPHAGLDTDTQYF

V: TRBV5-4
J: TRBJ2-7
CDR3: CASSPAGTSGEQYF

V: TRBV4-3
J: TRBJ2-1
CDR3: CASSQRFASGGGYNEQFF

V: TRBV24-1
J: TRBJ1-5
CDR3: CATSDSGQGAVEPQHF

V: TRBV24-1
J: TRBJ1-2
CDR3: CATSDPIGDRTYGYTF

V: TRBV7-3
J: TRBJ2-2
CDR3: CASSKRGGNTGELFF

V: TRBV30
J: TRBJ1-5
CDR3: CAWSAMGLNQPQHF

V: TRBV11-3
J: TRBJ1-2
CDR3: CASSRTGLGYTF

V: TRBV10-3
J: TRBJ1-1
CDR3: CAISQGRVKTEAFF

V: TRBV6-2/TRBV6-3
J: TRBJ2-5
CDR3: CASSYSGQGGRETQYF

V: TRBV4-3
J: TRBJ1-5
CDR3: CASSQERAQPQHF

V: TRBV6-6
J: TRBJ2-1
CDR3: CASSRGQARDEQFF

V: TRBV6-5
J: TRBJ1-5
CDR3: CASSYAVNQPQHF

V: TRBV4-3
J: TRBJ1-5
CDR3: CASSQDRRGQGDQPQHF

V: TRBV6-5
J: TRBJ1-1
CDR3: CASSTRLRSDTEAFF

V: TRBV10-3
J: TRBJ2-3
CDR3: CAISDSSLAAGADTQYF

V: TRBV5-1
J: TRBJ2-6
CDR3: CASSPMTGSGANVLTF

V: TRBV28
J: TRBJ1-4
CDR3: CASRIAGSPQKLFF

V: TRBV11-2
J: TRBJ2-2
CDR3: CASTRQVNTGELFF

V: TRBV19
J: TRBJ2-1
CDR3: CASSTPGQGHNEQFF

V: TRBV6-2/TRBV6-3
J: TRBJ2-1
CDR3: CASSELSAGSNNEQFF

V: TRBV5-6
J: TRBJ2-3
CDR3: CASSFPLSDTQYF

V: TRBV3-1/TRBV3-2
J: TRBJ2-1
CDR3: CASSQELTGASNEQFF

V: TRBV27
J: TRBJ1-4
CDR3: CASRARRSATNEKLFF

V: TRBV28
J: TRBJ1-1
CDR3: CASSPGQGRNTEAFF

V: TRBV19
J: TRBJ1-1
CDR3: CASSMTRGYEAFF

V: TRBV28
J: TRBJ2-7
CDR3: CASSSGTAIWGQYF

V: TRBV11-3
J: TRBJ2-3
CDR3: CASRSRGRGDTQYF

V: TRBV18
J: TRBJ1-1
CDR3: CASSTGLRNTEAFF

V: TRBV6-2/TRBV6-3
J: TRBJ1-4
CDR3: CASSNPGGPNEKLFF

V: TRBV6-2/TRBV6-3
J: TRBJ1-5
CDR3: CASSYSTSEGSLSNQPQHF

V: TRBV19
J: TRBJ1-5
CDR3: CASSITRNQPQHF

V: TRBV6-5
J: TRBJ1-4
CDR3: CASSPDRVPNEKLFF

V: TRBV2
J: TRBJ1-6
CDR3: CASSFRVFSENSYNSPLHF

V: TRBV6-1
J: TRBJ2-4
CDR3: CASSDSGRGGIQYF

V: TRBV18
J: TRBJ1-2
CDR3: CASSPPIPTNYGYTF

V: TRBV15
J: TRBJ1-5
CDR3: CATSTGTGVGQPQHF

V: TRBV7-2
J: TRBJ2-3
CDR3: CASSFLREGSNPQYF

V: TRBV14
J: TRBJ1-4
CDR3: CASSQVTGEKLFF

V: TRBV2
J: TRBJ1-2
CDR3: CASSAPGFDGYTF

V: TRBV11-3
J: TRBJ2-1
CDR3: CASSFLLLGSSYNEQFF

V: TRBV7-2
J: TRBJ1-3
CDR3: CASSLWDRGIASGNTIYF

V: TRBV19
J: TRBJ1-2
CDR3: CASRDREFGYGYTF

V: TRBV11-2
J: TRBJ1-5
CDR3: CASSFAGGSNQPQHF

V: TRBV19
J: TRBJ1-3
CDR3: CASSIWGTGGNTIYF

V: TRBV2
J: TRBJ2-7
CDR3: CASSESVFDEQYF

V: TRBV3-1/TRBV3-2
J: TRBJ1-1
CDR3: CASSQDEGMNTEAFF

V: TRBV5-1
J: TRBJ1-5
CDR3: CASSTGQGGNQPQHF

V: TRBV4-3
J: TRBJ1-6
CDR3: CASSQEGVYNSPLHF

V: TRBV7-2
J: TRBJ1-1
CDR3: CASSPGQGRNTEAFF

V: TRBV7-3
J: TRBJ2-1
CDR3: CASSSSDRVGNEQFF

V: TRBV28
J: TRBJ1-2
CDR3: CASYDRGRANYGYTF

V: TRBV19
J: TRBJ1-1
CDR3: CASSIAAGGAEAFF